The 14 T cell receptor beta chains below come from one sample, sequenced in a study of STAT5B mutations in CD4+ large granular lymphocyte leukemia. TCRdb keeps only in-frame clones here, not all; method: immunoSEQ multiplex PCR. The sample includes roughly 48,000 clones, just over 70% of them seen just once. Sequenced material: CD4+ T cells from blood buffy coats. These receptors all stem from a human donor in good health.

This chain links TRBV18 with TRBJ1-5; D gene uncertain. Germline CDR1 KGHSH, CDR2 LQKENI. The CDR3 spans 14 residues. Trimming stripped 1 base from V and 5 bases from J, with 9 bases between. In DNA, the CDR3 is TGTGCCAGCTCACCACAGGGCCGGGATCAGCCCCAGCATTTT. Translated, it gives CASSPQGRDQPQHF.

V and J are TRBV7-9 and TRBJ2-3; tentatively, D is TRBD2 (6 bases). The CDR3 length is 15 residues. Looked up from germline, CDR1 is SEHNR and CDR2 is FQNEAQ (reference sequence). The V end was cut by 8 bases, the J end by 1 base, with 16 bases between. Here the CDR3 reads CASVPGDWGTDTQYF. For the CDR3, the DNA is TGTGCCAGCGTACCCGGGGACTGGGGCACAGATACGCAGTATTTT.

This clone was detected only a few times. The genes are TRBV7-2 and TRBJ1-2, with TRBD1 as a possible D gene (6 bases). Germline CDR1 and CDR2: SGHTA and FQGNSA. With 5 bases removed from V and 0 bases from J, the gap between germline ends came to 13 bases. The CDR3 covers 15 residues. DNA for the CDR3: TGTGCCAGCAGCCCCCAGACAGGCCCTAACTATGGCTACACCTTC. This codes for CASSPQTGPNYGYTF.

This chain uses TRBV10-3 with TRBJ2-7; the match to TRBD1 covers 9 bases. Germline CDR1 is ENHRY and CDR2 is SYGVKD. V trimming: 11 bases; J trimming: 6 bases; junction bases outside the gene matches: 11. CDR3 length equals 13 residues. CDR3: CAAGQGPPSEQYF. CDR3 nucleotide sequence: TGTGCCGCCGGACAGGGGCCGCCGAGCGAGCAGTACTTC.

The chain combines TRBV6-5 with TRBJ1-6; 8 bases are a match to TRBD1. Germline V gene data show CDR1 as MNHEY and CDR2 as SVGAGI. J was trimmed by 7 bases and V by 5 bases; bases with no gene match: 7. The CDR3 runs 15 residues. The chain's CDR3 is CASSPLDRDNSPLHF. As DNA, the CDR3 is TGTGCCAGCAGTCCCCTGGACAGGGACAATTCACCCCTCCACTTT.

This sequence joins TRBV21-1 and TRBJ2-2; TRBD1, the table's D call, lacks a check against the DNA. TRBV21-1 is a pseudogene. This CDR3 is built from 14 residues. The CDR3 protein is CAALQGRNTGELFF. The CDR3 DNA reads TGTGCCGCATTACAGGGGCGGAACACCGGGGAGCTGTTTTTT.

This clone was observed a single time. V usage is TRBV7-9 and J usage is TRBJ2-5; 9 bases agree with TRBD2. Per germline, CDR1 SEHNR and CDR2 FQNEAQ (reference sequence). J lost 3 bases, V lost 5 bases, and 10 bases had no gene match. The CDR3 loop spans 16 amino acids. The CDR3 DNA reads TGTGCCAGCAGCCCCAGTCTGGCGGGGGGGGAAGAGACCCAGTACTTC. This codes for CASSPSLAGGEETQYF.

This clone has only one observation. The chain combines TRBV11-1 with TRBJ2-5; possibly TRBD2 for D (6 bases). CDR1 is SGHAT, CDR2 FQDESV, per germline (reference sequence). The V end lost 2 bases, the J end lost 5 bases, and 12 bases lay between the germline ends. CDR3 size: 14 residues. CDR3 region: CASSLQGGGETQYF. The CDR3 coding sequence is TGTGCCAGCAGCTTACAGGGTGGGGGGGAGACCCAGTACTTC.

The rearrangement uses TRBV19 and TRBJ1-4, with unresolved D. The V gene's germline CDR1 is LNHDA and CDR2 SQIVND (reference sequence). Trimming pared 2 bases from V and 7 bases from J, leaving 8 bases between. The CDR3 length is 13 residues. The CDR3 is CASSIWEGEKLFF. CDR3 nucleotide sequence: TGTGCCAGTAGTATATGGGAAGGTGAAAAACTGTTTTTT. The full variable domain, in which reference TRBV19 and TRBJ1-4 provide the parts outside the CDR3, is DGGITQSPKYLFRKEGQNVTLSCEQNLNHDAMYWYRQDPGQGLRLIYYSQIVNDFQKGDIAEGYSVSREKKESFPLTVTSAQKNPTAFYLCASSIWEGEKLFFGSGTQLSVL.

This chain joins TRBV4-2 and TRBJ1-1; D gene ambiguous. In germline, CDR1 is LGHNA, CDR2 YNFKEQ. Trimming took 1 base from V and 5 from J, leaving 17 bases between them. The CDR3 is 16 amino acids. The CDR3 nucleotides read TGTGCCAGCAGCCAAGGGAGGGCACGCGGGGAGACTGAAGCTTTCTTT. Protein: CASSQGRARGETEAFF.

This sequence joins TRBV29-1 and TRBJ2-7, with 8 bases fitting TRBD1. After removal of 6 bases from V and 3 bases from J, the junction contained 19 bases not matched to a gene. Germline V gene sequence: CDR1 SQVTM, CDR2 ANQGSEA. The length of the CDR3 is 17 residues. CDR3 DNA sequence: TGCAGCGTGTGGGGCGGTGGACCGACAGGGGAGATCTACGAGCAGTACTTC. Its translation: CSVWGGGPTGEIYEQYF.

The chain recombines TRBV2 with TRBJ1-4, with D hard to call. Trimming stripped 6 bases from V and 8 bases from J, with 4 bases between. CDR1 and CDR2 (germline): SNHLY, FYNNEI. The CDR3 runs to 10 residues. CDR3: CASRVEKLFF. CDR3 bases: TGTGCCAGCAGGGTAGAAAAACTGTTTTTT.

This clone was counted between two and nine times. The gene calls are TRBV19 and TRBJ1-2; TRBD1 is a possible D gene (5 bases). The CDR3 is 14 amino acids. CDR1 is LNHDA and CDR2 is SQIVND in the germline V gene (reference sequence). With 6 bases removed from V and 8 bases from J, the gap between germline ends came to 19 bases. CDR3 sequence (DNA): TGTGCCAGTAGGGGGACGGGTGCAATGCGGGGCTACACCTTC. Its translation is CASRGTGAMRGYTF.

V usage is TRBV7-2 and J usage is TRBJ1-4; 9 bases are shared with TRBD1. Germline assignment: CDR1 SGHTA and CDR2 FQGNSA. The CDR3 has 15 amino acids. V was pared by 5 bases and J by 8 bases, with 9 bases of the junction left unmatched. CDR3 loop: CASSPKQGAGEKLFF. CDR3 DNA: TGTGCCAGCAGCCCGAAACAGGGGGCTGGAGAAAAACTGTTTTTT.